This T cell receptor beta chain appears in the sequencing data of a study of T cell responses to AZD1222 COVID-19 vaccine. Overall study results and limits: Donor demographics were predominantly white British with a female majority; clonal diversity may be underestimated. Seropositive AZD1222 recipients at baseline numbered only six or seven. Variant regions that are unmutated are reportedly the target of nearly half of spike-specific TCRs.

This clone was recorded a few times. What it binds is unknown. The V gene lost 5 bases and the J gene lost 6 bases, with 8 bases spanning the gap. The CDR3 is 12 residues long. Germline V CDR1 and CDR2: GTSNPN, SVGIG (reference sequence). Repertoires were generated with immunoSEQ multiplex PCR, while TCRdb's copy carries only in-frame clones and drops some. The sample has 150,000 to 200,000 clones; approximately 92% are singletons. The chain combines TRBV30 with TRBJ1-6; D uncertain. The TCR originated in an adult in good health. This specimen consisted of peripheral blood, obtained on day 0 of AZD1222 vaccination. The CDR3 region has the DNA TGTGCCTGGGCCTTCACTAATTCACCCCTCCACTTT. Translation: CAWAFTNSPLHF.